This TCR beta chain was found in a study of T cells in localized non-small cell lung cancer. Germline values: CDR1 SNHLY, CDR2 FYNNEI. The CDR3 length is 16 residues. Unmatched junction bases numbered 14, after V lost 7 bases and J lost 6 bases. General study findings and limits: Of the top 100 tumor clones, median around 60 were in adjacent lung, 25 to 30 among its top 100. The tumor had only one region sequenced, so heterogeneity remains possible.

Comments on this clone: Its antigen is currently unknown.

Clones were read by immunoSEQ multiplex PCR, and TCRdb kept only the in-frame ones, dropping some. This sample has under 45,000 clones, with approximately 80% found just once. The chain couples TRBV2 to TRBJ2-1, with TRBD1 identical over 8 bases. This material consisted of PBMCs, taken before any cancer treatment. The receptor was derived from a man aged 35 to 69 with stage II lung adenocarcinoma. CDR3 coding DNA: TGTGCCAGCAAGGACAGGGTGCTCTCCGGGGCCAATGAGCAGTTCTTC. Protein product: CASKDRVLSGANEQFF.